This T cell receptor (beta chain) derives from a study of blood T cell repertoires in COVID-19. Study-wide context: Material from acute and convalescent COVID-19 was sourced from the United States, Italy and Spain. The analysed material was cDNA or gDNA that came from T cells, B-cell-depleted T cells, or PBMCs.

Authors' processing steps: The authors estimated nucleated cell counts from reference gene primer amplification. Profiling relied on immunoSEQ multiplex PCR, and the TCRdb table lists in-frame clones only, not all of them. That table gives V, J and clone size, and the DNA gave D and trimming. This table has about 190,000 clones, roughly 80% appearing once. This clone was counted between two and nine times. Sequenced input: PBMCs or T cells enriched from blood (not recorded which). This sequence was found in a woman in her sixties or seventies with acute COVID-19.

In nucleotides, the CDR3 is TGCGCCAGCAGCATTGGCCGTTCCACCGGGGAGCTGTTTTTT. It codes for CASSIGRSTGELFF. This chain connects TRBV5-1 to TRBJ2-2; D is undetermined. The germline V gene encodes CDR1 SGHRS and CDR2 YFSETQ. V was clipped by 4 bases and J by 4 bases, with 11 bases between them. The CDR3 contains 14 residues.